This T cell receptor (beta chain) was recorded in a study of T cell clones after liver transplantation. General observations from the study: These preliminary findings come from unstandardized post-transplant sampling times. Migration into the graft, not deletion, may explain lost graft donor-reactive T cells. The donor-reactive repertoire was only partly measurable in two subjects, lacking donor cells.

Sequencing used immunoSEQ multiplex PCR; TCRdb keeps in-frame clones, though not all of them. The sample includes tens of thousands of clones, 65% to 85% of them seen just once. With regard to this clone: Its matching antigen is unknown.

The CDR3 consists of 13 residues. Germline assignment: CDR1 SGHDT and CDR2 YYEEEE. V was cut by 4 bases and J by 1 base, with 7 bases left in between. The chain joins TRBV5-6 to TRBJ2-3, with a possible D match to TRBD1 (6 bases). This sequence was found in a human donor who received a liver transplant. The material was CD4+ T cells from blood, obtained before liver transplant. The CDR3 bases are TGTGCCAGCAGCCGACAGGGCACAGATACGCAGTATTTT. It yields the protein CASSRQGTDTQYF. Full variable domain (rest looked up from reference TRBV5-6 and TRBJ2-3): DAGVTQSPTHLIKTRGQQVTLRCSPKSGHDTVSWYQQALGQGPQFIFQYYEEEERQRGNFPDRFSGHQFPNYSSELNVNALLLGDSALYLCASSRQGTDTQYFGPGTRLTVL.